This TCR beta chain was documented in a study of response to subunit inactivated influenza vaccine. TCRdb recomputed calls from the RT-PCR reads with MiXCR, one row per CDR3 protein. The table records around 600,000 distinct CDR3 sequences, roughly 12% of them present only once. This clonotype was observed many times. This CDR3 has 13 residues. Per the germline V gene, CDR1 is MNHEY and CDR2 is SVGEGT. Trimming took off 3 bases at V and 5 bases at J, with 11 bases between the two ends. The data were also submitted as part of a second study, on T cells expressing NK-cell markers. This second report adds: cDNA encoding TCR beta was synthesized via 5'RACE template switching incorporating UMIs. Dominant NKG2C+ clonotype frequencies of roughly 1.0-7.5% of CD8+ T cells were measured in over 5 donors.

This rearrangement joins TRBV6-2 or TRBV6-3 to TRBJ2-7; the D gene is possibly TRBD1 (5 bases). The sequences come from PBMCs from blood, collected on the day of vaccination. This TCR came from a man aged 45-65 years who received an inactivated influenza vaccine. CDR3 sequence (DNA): TGTGCCAGCAGTTATTCAGGGTTCGACGAGCAGTACTTC. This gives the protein CASSYSGFDEQYF.